This T cell receptor (beta chain) was documented in a study of blood T cell repertoires in COVID-19. This clone was counted between two and nine times. The CDR3 totals 15 residues. CDR1 is SGHNT and CDR2 is YYREEE in the germline V gene (reference sequence). The ends were cut back, 7 bases at V and 1 base at J, with 17 bases in the middle. The assay was immunoSEQ multiplex PCR, and TCRdb's table has in-frame clones only and misses some. There are 85,000 or so clones in the sample; approximately 80% occur only once, and about 40% lies in the top ten. V gene TRBV5-4 combines with J gene TRBJ1-1, with a tentative D call TRBD1 (6 bases). The clonotype originates from an elderly man with acute or convalescent COVID-19. The sample taken for sequencing was peripheral blood. Written as DNA, the CDR3 is TGTGCCAGCTTCCCCCCTGGGACACCGAACACTGAAGCTTTCTTT. It encodes CASFPPGTPNTEAFF.